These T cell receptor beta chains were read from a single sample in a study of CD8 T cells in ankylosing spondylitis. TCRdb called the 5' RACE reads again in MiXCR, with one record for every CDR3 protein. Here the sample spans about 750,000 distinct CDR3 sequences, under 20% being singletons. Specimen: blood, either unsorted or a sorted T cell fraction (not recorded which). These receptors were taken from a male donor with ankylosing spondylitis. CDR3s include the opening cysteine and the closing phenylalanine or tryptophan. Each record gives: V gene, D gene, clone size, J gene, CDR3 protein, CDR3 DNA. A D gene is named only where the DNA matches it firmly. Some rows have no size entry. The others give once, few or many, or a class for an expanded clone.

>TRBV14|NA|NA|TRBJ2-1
CASSQGGVGNEQFF
TGTGCCAGCAGCCAAGGGGGGGTTGGCAATGAGCAGTTCTTC
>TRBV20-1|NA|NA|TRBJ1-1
CSAGPHLF
TGCAGTGCTGGACCTCATCTTTTT
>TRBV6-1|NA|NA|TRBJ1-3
CASSLLSSGNTIYF
TGTGCCAGCAGCCTACTTTCCTCTGGAAACACCATATATTTT
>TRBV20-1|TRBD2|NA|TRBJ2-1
CSAPTRDGRATNEQFF
TGCAGTGCTCCAACCCGGGACGGGAGGGCCACGAATGAGCAGTTCTTC
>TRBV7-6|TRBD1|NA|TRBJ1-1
CASSQQGGATEAFF
TGTGCCAGCAGCCAACAGGGGGGAGCAACTGAAGCTTTCTTT
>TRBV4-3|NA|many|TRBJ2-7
CASSLDAGFYEQYF
TGCGCCAGCAGTTTGGATGCGGGATTCTACGAGCAGTACTTC
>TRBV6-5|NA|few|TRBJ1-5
CASSYGWGSNQPQHF
TGTGCCAGCAGTTACGGATGGGGTAGCAATCAGCCCCAGCATTTT
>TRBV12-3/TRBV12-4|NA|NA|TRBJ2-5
CASALGRVGTQYF
TGTGCCAGCGCCCTGGGCAGGGTAGGGACCCAGTACTTC
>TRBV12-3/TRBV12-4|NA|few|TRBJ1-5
CASSFQTGVQPQHF
TGTGCCAGCAGCTTCCAAACGGGGGTTCAGCCCCAGCATTTT
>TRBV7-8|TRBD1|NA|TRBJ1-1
CASSPADRGRNTEAFF
TGTGCCAGCAGCCCCGCGGACAGGGGGCGGAACACTGAAGCTTTCTTT
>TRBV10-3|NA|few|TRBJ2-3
CAISSGAPSTDTQYF
TGTGCCATCAGTAGTGGGGCACCTAGCACAGATACGCAGTATTTT
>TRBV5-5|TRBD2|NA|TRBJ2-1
CASSESTSVGYNEQFF
TGTGCCAGCAGTGAATCAACTAGCGTGGGATACAATGAGCAGTTCTTC